This is a list of T cell receptor beta chains from one sample in a study of T cells in Graves' hyperthyroidism and ophthalmopathy. TCRdb reanalysed the multiplex PCR reads using MiXCR and keeps one entry per CDR3 protein. The data show some 300,000 distinct CDR3 sequences, over 15% seen once. The sequencing sample was made of blood. These receptors all stem from a man between 25 and 39 years old with Graves' hyperthyroidism. The CDR3 runs from the conserved cysteine through the conserved F or W. A D gene is named only where the DNA matches it firmly. Size tells how often a clone was seen (once, few, many) or the class of an expanded clone, and some rows leave it out.

TRBJ1-1	TRBV28	many	-	TGTGCCAGCAGTCCCCTCGGGGGGCGCGCTGAAGCTTTCTTT	CASSPLGGRAEAFF
TRBJ2-7	TRBV24-1	many	-	TGTGCCACCAGTGATTTATGGGGTTACGAGCAGTACTTC	CATSDLWGYEQYF
TRBJ2-7	TRBV10-3	-	-	TGTGCCATCAGTGAGACTGACTTGGGGCTAAGGTCCTACGAGCAGTACTTC	CAISETDLGLRSYEQYF
TRBJ2-7	TRBV20-1	-	TRBD2	TGCAGTGCAACCAATAGCGGGGACTCCTACGAGCAGTACTTC	CSATNSGDSYEQYF
TRBJ2-7	TRBV12-3/TRBV12-4	-	TRBD2	TGTGCCAGCAGCCAAGCCTTGGTAGCGGGTTACGAGCAGTACTTC	CASSQALVAGYEQYF
TRBJ2-1	TRBV20-1	many	TRBD2	TGCAGTGCTAGTGTGACTAGCGGGAGTATATATGAGCAGTTCTTC	CSASVTSGSIYEQFF
TRBJ2-7	TRBV6-1	few	-	TGTGCCAGCAGAGAAAGACGGGAAGGTTCCCACGAGCAGTACTTC	CASRERREGSHEQYF
TRBJ1-6	TRBV6-1	-	-	TGTGCCAGCAGTCTGAAGGATTCACCCCTCCACTTT	CASSLKDSPLHF
TRBJ2-7	TRBV13	many	TRBD2	TGTGCCAGCAGCTCAAGGGGACTAGCAGCCTACGAGCAGTACTTC	CASSSRGLAAYEQYF
TRBJ1-1	TRBV11-3	few	-	TGTGCCAGCAGTGATACCCCTCACCCCCGAAGGGGCGTCACTGAAGCTTTCTTT	CASSDTPHPRRGVTEAFF
TRBJ1-1	TRBV10-3	-	TRBD1	TGTGCCATCGGGGGGCAGGGGGCCTGGGCTTTCTTT	CAIGGQGAWAFF
TRBJ2-5	TRBV24-1	many	-	TGTGCCACCAGCCAGGGACCCAAAGAGACCCAGTACTTC	CATSQGPKETQYF
TRBJ1-1	TRBV7-8	many	-	TGTGCCAGCAGCTTAGTGTTGGGTACTGAAGCTTTCTTT	CASSLVLGTEAFF
TRBJ1-2	TRBV7-2	many	-	TGTGCCAGCAGCCGAGCAGGGGCCCTACTTACTAACTATGGCTACACCTTC	CASSRAGALLTNYGYTF
TRBJ2-1	TRBV11-3	many	TRBD2	TGTGCCAGCAGCTCCCAAGGACTAGCCTACAATGAGCAGTTCTTC	CASSSQGLAYNEQFF
TRBJ2-7	TRBV27	-	TRBD1	TGTGCCAGCAGTGAGGGGACAGGGGGTGGCTACGAGCAGTACTTC	CASSEGTGGGYEQYF
TRBJ2-1	TRBV20-1	few	-	TGCAGTGCTAGCTCGGGTCGGGGGAGGTTGGACAATGAGCAGTTCTTC	CSASSGRGRLDNEQFF
TRBJ1-3	TRBV3-1	many	TRBD1	TGTGCCAGCAGCCAAGACGGACAGGGCTCTGGAAACACCATATATTTT	CASSQDGQGSGNTIYF
TRBJ2-1	TRBV29-1	many	TRBD1	TGCAGCGTCGCAAGGACAGGATCGGGCAATGAGCAGTTCTTC	CSVARTGSGNEQFF
TRBJ1-1	TRBV5-1	many	-	TGCGCCAGCAGCTTCTACGGACACATGAACACTGAAGCTTTCTTT	CASSFYGHMNTEAFF
TRBJ1-1	TRBV24-1	many	TRBD1	TGTGCCACCGGGACAGGCACTGAAGCTTTCTTT	CATGTGTEAFF
TRBJ2-7	TRBV2	many	-	TGTGCCAGCAGTGAAGCCGATTGGTCTAGCGCAACCTACGAGCAGTACTTC	CASSEADWSSATYEQYF
TRBJ2-1	TRBV7-3	few	-	TGTGCCAGCAGCTCCCCGTCTGGGGAGCAGTTCTTC	CASSSPSGEQFF
TRBJ1-2	TRBV2	many	-	TGTGCCAGCAGTCCCACATTCCGTAACTATGGCTACACCTTC	CASSPTFRNYGYTF